Below, 9 T cell receptor beta chains from the same sample are listed, as sequenced in a study of CD8+ T cells in alopecia areata. Extracted RNA was reverse transcribed into cDNA, the sequencing template. The assay was immunoSEQ multiplex PCR, and TCRdb's table has in-frame clones only and misses some. The sample holds about 110,000 clones; around 59% are singletons and the top ten take 20% to 25%. Material: CD8+ T cells sorted from blood. These receptors all stem from a human donor in good health.

The V gene is TRBV4-1, the J gene TRBJ2-5, with D possibly matching TRBD1 (5 bases). The CDR3 runs 13 residues. CDR1 and CDR2 (germline): MGHRA, YSYEKL. V lost 1 base, J lost 4 bases, and 7 bases lay in between. This CDR3 reads CASSQGRVETQYF. The CDR3 bases are TGCGCCAGCAGCCAAGGCAGGGTAGAGACCCAGTACTTC.

This clone appeared a few times. The rearrangement joins TRBV4-3 to TRBJ1-6; D is undetermined. V was clipped by 0 bases and J by 3 bases, with 15 bases between them. The CDR3 has 18 amino acids. Germline V gives CDR1 LGHNA, CDR2 YSLEER. Here the CDR3 DNA reads TGCGCCAGCAGCCAAGATGTGACGCACTCACTCTATAATTCACCCCTCCACTTT. Translating it yields CASSQDVTHSLYNSPLHF.

The chain couples TRBV11-2 to TRBJ2-5; TRBD2 matches at 13 bases. Looked up from germline, CDR1 is SGHAT and CDR2 is FQNNGV. Trimming removed 6 bases from V and 4 bases from J; junction bases left unmatched: 11. The CDR3 loop spans 17 amino acids. In nucleotides, the CDR3 is TGTGCCAGCAGAATCGGACTAGCGGGGGAGAGGGCAGAGACCCAGTACTTC. Its translation is CASRIGLAGERAETQYF.

This chain joins TRBV29-1 and TRBJ2-7; TRBD1 matches 9 bases. Germline CDR1 SQVTM, CDR2 ANQGSEA. This CDR3 comprises 13 residues. V gave up 4 bases and J gave up 3 bases; unmatched junction bases: 4. CDR3 DNA: TGCAGCGTTGGGGGACAGGGTTTCTACGAGCAGTACTTC. It translates to CSVGGQGFYEQYF.

The chain has TRBV6-4 and TRBJ1-2; the match to TRBD1 covers 11 bases. V lost 8 bases and J lost 4; bases outside the gene matches: 3. The CDR3 has 13 amino acids. In germline, CDR1 is MRHNA, CDR2 SNTAGT. DNA of the CDR3: TGTGCCAGCGGGACAGGGGGAGGCTATGGCTACACCTTC. Translated: CASGTGGGYGYTF.

The chain joins TRBV30 to TRBJ2-7; 9 bases align to TRBD1. Per germline, CDR1 GTSNPN and CDR2 SVGIG (reference sequence). The junction had 11 bases not matched to a gene; V was cut back by 5 bases and J by 6 bases. The CDR3 extends over 14 amino acids. The CDR3 sequence: CAWDSGTGLCEQYF. Written as DNA, the CDR3 is TGTGCCTGGGACAGCGGGACAGGGTTGTGCGAGCAGTACTTC.

The V gene is TRBV18, the J gene TRBJ2-7, with D possibly matching TRBD2 (6 bases). Germline lookup yields CDR1 KGHSH and CDR2 LQKENI. V lost 3 bases and J lost 4, with 16 bases in between. This CDR3 comprises 15 residues. The CDR3 region is CASSPRGTNVYEQYF. In nucleotides, the CDR3 is TGTGCCAGCTCACCCCGGGGGACCAACGTGTACGAGCAGTACTTC.

The chain is built from TRBV6-1 and TRBJ1-2; tentative D call: TRBD1 (5 bases). The CDR3 extends over 15 amino acids. V lost 2 bases, J lost 2 bases, and 12 bases lay in between. The germline CDR1 and CDR2 sequences are MNHNS and SASEGT. The CDR3 spells CASSETAGQNYGYTF. The CDR3 nucleotides are TGTGCCAGCAGTGAAACGGCAGGGCAGAACTATGGCTACACCTTC.

The genes are TRBV6-1 and TRBJ1-2, with TRBD1 matching over 7 bases. J gave up 3 bases and V 6 bases, and 4 bases lay outside the gene matches. Germline values: CDR1 MNHNS, CDR2 SASEGT. This CDR3 region has 13 residues. The CDR3 bases are TGTGCCAGCAGGGAGGGACAGTACTATGGCTACACCTTC. Protein sequence: CASREGQYYGYTF.